This T cell receptor beta chain emerged from a study of OX40 agonist ivuxolimab in advanced cancers. Study-level background: Ivuxolimab, which is an agonistic anti-OX40 (CD134) antibody, was administered to the patients.

This clone was detected a few times. V was pared by 2 bases and J by 5 bases, with 9 bases between. Per germline, CDR1 LNHDA and CDR2 SQIVND (reference sequence). There are 14 residues in the CDR3. Some clones are missing from TCRdb's copy, which holds only in-frame ones; the method was immunoSEQ multiplex PCR. This sample yields tens of thousands of clones, of which 65% to 85% are seen a single time; 10% to 15% belongs to the top ten. The origin of this receptor is an adult with an advanced solid tumor such as melanoma, head and neck, liver or kidney cancer. The sequences come from CD4+ or CD8+ T cells sorted from blood, collected in a trial of the OX40 agonist ivuxolimab. The rearrangement links TRBV19 to TRBJ1-4, with D hard to call. This CDR3 reads CASSIPGLNEKLFF. Written as DNA, the CDR3 is TGTGCCAGTAGTATACCAGGTCTGAATGAAAAACTGTTTTTT.